The entry below gives a single T cell receptor (beta chain) sequence along with its context. Its target is unknown. The entry originates in a study of cytomegalovirus exposure and HLA in healthy donors. Study-wide results and limits: As a later analysis showed, several of the most significant clusters appeared to be linked to common viral pathogens.

PCR employed 60 Vbeta and 13 Jbeta primers. Sequencing was performed with immunoSEQ multiplex PCR; in TCRdb, only in-frame clones are kept and a portion is missing. The data contain under 130,000 clones, 83% of them seen just once; the ten biggest clones take up approximately 6.1%. Source material: PBMCs. This clonotype originated in a man aged 18 to 29 in good health and CMV-seronegative.

In DNA, the CDR3 is TGTGCCAGCTCACCTCTCGGGACAGGGAACGATGGAGCTTTCTTT. Its protein is CASSPLGTGNDGAFF. The J gene is TRBJ1-1, the V gene TRBV18; TRBD1 aligns across 9 bases. The V gene end was trimmed by 3 bases and the J gene end by 10 bases; junction bases not matched to a gene: 12. This CDR3 region has 15 residues. Germline CDR1 KGHSH, CDR2 LQKENI.